These 25 T cell receptor beta chains were all obtained from the same sample, sequenced in a study of control samples from healthy donors and cancer patients. Generated by immunoSEQ multiplex PCR, the TCRdb table keeps only in-frame clones and is missing some. Here the sample spans over 2,500 clones, 85% to 95% being singletons. Sequenced input: PBMCs. All receptors come from a man between 65 and 85 years old with lung cancer.

CDR3 nucleotides: TGTGCCAGCAGTTTATCTCTAGGGGACAGGGGATACAATGAGCAGTTCTTC. Protein sequence: CASSLSLGDRGYNEQFF. The chain employs TRBV27 and TRBJ2-1; 10 bases line up with TRBD1. Germline CDR1 and CDR2: MNHEY and SMNVEV (reference sequence). There are 17 residues in the CDR3. The V and J ends lost 0 bases and 4 bases, in that order; junction bases with no gene match: 6.

The V gene is TRBV15, the J gene TRBJ1-5, with D possibly TRBD1 on 5 matching bases. The CDR3 runs 13 residues. V was cut by 3 bases and J by 7 bases, with 10 bases left in between. Germline V gene sequence: CDR1 LNHNV, CDR2 YYDKDF (reference sequence). The CDR3 protein is CATSRGVEQPQHF. The CDR3, as DNA: TGTGCCACCAGCAGGGGGGTAGAGCAGCCCCAGCATTTT.

A few counts support this clone. The chain has TRBV3-1 (or the pseudogene TRBV3-2) and TRBJ1-4, with D maybe TRBD1 (5 bases). The germline V gene has CDR1 LGHDT and CDR2 YNNKEL (reference sequence). This CDR3 has 16 residues. Trimming left V 1 base short and J 3 bases short, with 12 bases between. The CDR3: CASSQVMGLANEKLFF. CDR3 DNA: TGTGCCAGCAGCCAAGTTATGGGGCTAGCTAATGAAAAACTGTTTTTT.

This clone came up once. This chain connects TRBV3-1 (or the pseudogene TRBV3-2) to TRBJ2-3; no clear D. V was pared by 5 bases and J by 5 bases, with 23 bases between. This CDR3 comprises 17 residues. The germline CDR1 and CDR2 sequences are LGHDT and YNNKEL (reference sequence). CDR3 nucleotides: TGTGCCAGCAGCGGCAATTATCCCATTTATCAGCAAGATACGCAGTATTTT. Translating it yields CASSGNYPIYQQDTQYF.

The chain employs TRBV3-1 (or the pseudogene TRBV3-2) and TRBJ2-5; 7 nucleotides match TRBD2. The CDR3 totals 13 residues. The junction had 3 bases not matched to a gene; V was cut back by 6 bases and J by 2 bases. Germline V gene lookup returns CDR1 LGHDT and CDR2 YNNKEL (reference sequence). CDR3 region: CASRGSGQETQYF. CDR3 coding DNA: TGTGCCAGCAGGGGTAGCGGGCAAGAGACCCAGTACTTC.

The table lists this clone with a count of one. The chain employs TRBV30 and TRBJ1-3; D remains unclear. The CDR3 is 14 residues long. From germline, CDR1 is GTSNPN and CDR2 SVGIG (reference sequence). V lost 1 base, J lost 2 bases, and 9 bases lay in between. The CDR3 sequence: CAWSAGAPGNTIYF. CDR3 nucleotide sequence: TGTGCCTGGAGTGCAGGAGCCCCTGGAAACACCATATATTTT. Drawing the rest from reference TRBV30 and TRBJ1-3, the complete variable domain is SQTIHQWPATLVQPVGSPLSLECTVEGTSNPNLYWYRQAAGRGLQLLFYSVGIGQISSEVPQNLSASRPQDRQFILSSKKLLLSDSGFYLCAWSAGAPGNTIYFGEGSWLTVV.

In nucleotides, the CDR3 is TGTGCCAGCAGTTTAGCTCAGGCTTCTCAAGCTTTCTTT. Translated, it gives CASSLAQASQAFF. The chain recombines TRBV27 with TRBJ1-1; D not certain. Germline V gives CDR1 MNHEY, CDR2 SMNVEV (reference sequence). The CDR3 spans 13 residues. With 2 bases removed from V and 9 bases from J, the gap between germline ends came to 13 bases.

The CDR3 reads CASSPRGSNNSPLHF. The CDR3 coding sequence is TGTGCCAGCAGTCCTCGGGGGTCAAATAATTCACCCCTCCACTTT. This chain uses TRBV25-1 with TRBJ1-6, with TRBD1 as a possible D gene (5 bases). In germline, CDR1 is MGHDK, CDR2 SYGVNS. V was cut by 5 bases and J by 5 bases, with 13 bases left in between. The CDR3 covers 15 residues.

This clone was found a few times. This chain links TRBV12-2 with TRBJ1-1; the D call TRBD1 from the table was never checked on the DNA. TRBV12-2 is a recognized pseudogene. The CDR3 length is 14 residues. As DNA, the CDR3 is TGTGCAAGTCGCTCAACAGGGTTTAGCACTGAAGCTTTCTTT. Its translation is CASRSTGFSTEAFF.

This clone came up a few times. This chain uses TRBV9 with TRBJ2-1; 7 positions match TRBD2. Trimming removed 0 bases from V and 10 bases from J; junction bases left unmatched: 4. This CDR3 is built from 13 residues. Germline loops: CDR1 SGDLS, CDR2 YYNGEE. In DNA form, the CDR3 reads TGTGCCAGCAGCGTAGTCGGTAGCGGGGAGCAGTTCTTC. It codes for CASSVVGSGEQFF. The full variable domain, completed using reference TRBV9 and TRBJ2-1, is DSGVTQTPKHLITATGQRVTLRCSPRSGDLSVYWYQQSLDQGLQFLIQYYNGEERAKGNILERFSAQQFPDLHSELNLSSLELGDSALYFCASSVVGSGEQFFGPGTRLTVL.

The chain has TRBV25-1 and TRBJ1-2, with D hard to call. Germline CDR1 reads MGHDK; CDR2 reads SYGVNS. Trimming shortened V by 5 bases and J by 1 base, and 8 bases separated the two germline ends. The CDR3 contains 13 residues. The CDR3 sequence is CASSLGLNYGYTF. CDR3 DNA sequence: TGTGCCAGCAGTTTGGGCCTTAACTATGGCTACACCTTC.

This chain links TRBV5-4 with TRBJ2-7; 8 bases are a match to TRBD2. The CDR3 length is 14 residues. V dropped 4 bases and J dropped 5; count of bases not matched to a gene: 8. CDR1 is SGHNT and CDR2 is YYREEE in the germline V gene (reference sequence). The DNA for the CDR3 is TGTGCCAGCAGCAAACCGGGACTAGGGGACGAGCAGTACTTC. Translating it yields CASSKPGLGDEQYF. The full variable domain, completed using reference TRBV5-4 and TRBJ2-7, is ETGVTQSPTHLIKTRGQQVTLRCSSQSGHNTVSWYQQALGQGPQFIFQYYREEENGRGNFPPRFSGLQFPNYSSELNVNALELDDSALYLCASSKPGLGDEQYFGPGTRLTVT.

The chain combines TRBV7-8 with TRBJ2-5, with 14 bases that match TRBD2. After removal of 5 bases from V and 6 bases from J, the junction contained 8 bases not matched to a gene. The CDR3 is 16 amino acids. The germline V gene has CDR1 SGHVS and CDR2 FQNEAQ. CDR3 sequence: CASSNSGTSGGKTQYF. Here the CDR3 DNA reads TGTGCCAGCAGCAATTCCGGGACTAGCGGGGGTAAGACCCAGTACTTC. Full variable domain (outside the CDR3, taken from reference TRBV7-8 and TRBJ2-5): GAGVSQSPRYKVAKRGQDVALRCDPISGHVSLFWYQQALGQGPEFLTYFQNEAQLDKSGLPSDRFFAERPEGSVSTLKIQRTQQEDSAVYLCASSNSGTSGGKTQYFGPGTRLLVL.

This chain uses TRBV7-8 with TRBJ2-1, with D perhaps TRBD1 or TRBD2 (5 bases each). Trimming stripped 5 bases from V and 5 bases from J, with 10 bases between. Germline V lookup: CDR1 SGHVS, CDR2 FQNEAQ. There are 13 residues in the CDR3. CDR3 nucleotide sequence: TGTGCCAGCAGCGTGGGACCGAACAATGAGCAGTTCTTC. It specifies CASSVGPNNEQFF.

Of note for this clone: The junction differs from germline at one of its ends, possibly a read error. The chain carries TRBV4-3 and TRBJ2-2; possibly TRBD1 for D (6 bases). This CDR3 has 14 residues. Germline V CDR1 and CDR2: LGHNA, YSLEER. The CDR3 loop is CASSQAQGLRGAVF. DNA for the CDR3: TGCGCCAGCAGCCAGGCCCAGGGGTTACGGGGAGCTGTTTTT.

The rearrangement uses TRBV4-3 and TRBJ1-2, with 10 nucleotides matching TRBD1. Unmatched junction bases numbered 4, after V lost 1 base and J lost 2 bases. This CDR3 has 16 residues. The germline V gene has CDR1 LGHNA and CDR2 YSLEER. The CDR3 sequence: CASSQVGGQGNYGYTF. In nucleotides, the CDR3 is TGCGCCAGCAGCCAAGTCGGGGGACAGGGGAACTATGGCTACACCTTC.

The chain employs TRBV7-2 and TRBJ2-5; 11 bases line up with TRBD1. V lost 5 bases to trimming and J lost 3 bases; unmatched junction nucleotides: 5. The CDR3 is made up of 15 amino acids. Germline CDR1 SGHTA, CDR2 FQGNSA. CDR3 in DNA: TGTGCCAGCAGCGGACGGGACAGGGGGAAAGAGACCCAGTACTTC. It encodes CASSGRDRGKETQYF. The full variable domain, rest sourced from reference TRBV7-2 and TRBJ2-5, is GAGVSQSPSNKVTEKGKDVELRCDPISGHTALYWYRQSLGQGLEFLIYFQGNSAPDKSGLPSDRFSAERTGGSVSTLTIQRTQQEDSAVYLCASSGRDRGKETQYFGPGTRLLVL.

The J gene is TRBJ2-2, the V gene TRBV15; 7 nucleotides line up with TRBD1. CDR1 and CDR2 from the germline V gene are LNHNV and YYDKDF (reference sequence). The CDR3 is made up of 15 amino acids. V lost 11 bases to trimming and J lost 3 bases; unmatched junction nucleotides: 12. Here the CDR3 reads CALRGGDRDTGELFF. The CDR3 nucleotides read TGTGCCCTCAGAGGGGGCGATCGAGACACCGGGGAGCTGTTTTTT.

The CDR3 sequence: CASSSGGPPRGYTF. In DNA, the CDR3 is TGTGCCAGCAGTTCCGGGGGCCCCCCGCGTGGCTACACCTTC. J is TRBJ1-2 and V is TRBV6-2 or TRBV6-3, with D possibly being TRBD1 (6 bases). Looked up from germline, CDR1 is MNHEY and CDR2 is SVGEGT. This CDR3 contains 14 residues. The ends were cut back, 4 bases at V and 7 bases at J, with 16 bases in the middle.

V usage is TRBV4-1 and J usage is TRBJ2-1, with 7 bases matching TRBD2. The CDR3 runs 15 residues. Trimming cost V 6 bases and J 5 bases; bases outside gene matches: 10. The germline CDR1 and CDR2 sequences are MGHRA and YSYEKL. The CDR3, as DNA: TGCGCCAGCAGTTCGCGGGGGAAACCTCACAATGAGCAGTTCTTC. Its protein product is CASSSRGKPHNEQFF.

This chain uses TRBV7-9 with TRBJ1-3; D ambiguous. The CDR3 runs 13 residues. Trimming took off 3 bases at V and 2 bases at J, with 5 bases between the two ends. Germline-derived CDR1 and CDR2 are SEHNR and FQNEAQ (reference sequence). CDR3 bases: TGTGCCAGCAGCTTGGGTCCTGGAAACACCATATATTTT. Its translation: CASSLGPGNTIYF.

V usage is TRBV7-9 and J usage is TRBJ1-1; D is perhaps TRBD1 (6 bases). Germline V gene data show CDR1 as SEHNR and CDR2 as FQNEAQ (reference sequence). Trimming left V 5 bases short and J 5 bases short, with 15 bases between. This CDR3 has 14 residues. This chain's CDR3 is CASSPQGGGTEAFF. The CDR3, as DNA: TGTGCCAGCAGCCCACAGGGAGGAGGGACTGAAGCTTTCTTT.

The chain joins TRBV28 to TRBJ1-5, with D possibly being TRBD1 (5 bases). This CDR3 region has 17 residues. The V end was cut by 4 bases, the J end by 6 bases, with 22 bases between. Germline V gene sequence: CDR1 MDHEN, CDR2 SYDVKM. CDR3 amino acids: CASSSRDLGPPGQPQHF. CDR3 DNA: TGTGCCAGCAGTTCCCGGGACTTAGGGCCCCCGGGTCAGCCCCAGCATTTT.

The chain employs TRBV5-1 and TRBJ2-1, with 8 bases matching TRBD1. V trimming: 1 base; J trimming: 10 bases; junction bases outside the gene matches: 1. The germline V gene encodes CDR1 SGHRS and CDR2 YFSETQ. This CDR3 has 12 amino acids. The CDR3 sequence: CASSLTGGEQFF. The CDR3 DNA follows: TGCGCCAGCAGCTTGACAGGGGGAGAGCAGTTCTTC.

The chain joins TRBV13 to TRBJ2-2, with TRBD2 as a possible D gene (5 bases). In germline, CDR1 is PRHDT, CDR2 FYEKMQ (reference sequence). This CDR3 is built from 12 residues. The V end was cut by 7 bases, the J end by 6 bases, with 9 bases between. This CDR3 is CASNRGPGELFF. In DNA form, the CDR3 reads TGTGCCAGCAATCGGGGTCCCGGGGAGCTGTTTTTT.